Listed below are T cell receptor beta chains from one sample, sequenced in a study of cytomegalovirus exposure and HLA in healthy donors. Using immunoSEQ multiplex PCR, the repertoire was profiled, and TCRdb retains in-frame clones only, with some absent. The sample holds about 140,000 clones, 70% to 90% seen once. What was sequenced was PBMCs. These receptors came from a man aged 50 or older in good health and CMV-seronegative. CDR3s include the opening cysteine and the closing phenylalanine or tryptophan. Each record gives: clone size, J gene, V gene, D gene, CDR3 DNA, CDR3 protein. The D gene is left open where the match is weak. Rows give clone size only sometimes, using once, few, many, or a class for an expanded clone.

abundance: NA; j_gene: TRBJ2-3; v_gene: TRBV6-1; d_gene: NA; CDR3nt: TGTGCCAGCAGTGCCGACGAACGGCAGGGGCTAGATACGCAGTATTTT; CDR3aa: CASSADERQGLDTQYF
abundance: NA; j_gene: TRBJ1-3; v_gene: TRBV28; d_gene: TRBD1; CDR3nt: TGTGCCAGCAGTTCCATGACAGGGACGAGCTCTGGAAACACCATATATTTT; CDR3aa: CASSSMTGTSSGNTIYF
abundance: NA; j_gene: TRBJ2-7; v_gene: TRBV7-9; d_gene: NA; CDR3nt: TGTGCCAGCGGATCGCAGGGGGGTTACGAGCAGTACTTC; CDR3aa: CASGSQGGYEQYF
abundance: NA; j_gene: TRBJ2-6; v_gene: TRBV5-6; d_gene: TRBD1; CDR3nt: TGTGCCAGCAGCGGAGACAGGGGATCTGGGGCCAACGTCCTGACTTTC; CDR3aa: CASSGDRGSGANVLTF
abundance: once; j_gene: TRBJ1-1; v_gene: TRBV11-2; d_gene: NA; CDR3nt: TGTGCCAGCAGCCCGACAAAGAACACTGAAGCTTTCTTT; CDR3aa: CASSPTKNTEAFF
abundance: NA; j_gene: TRBJ2-7; v_gene: TRBV14; d_gene: TRBD1; CDR3nt: TGTGCCAGCAGCCAAGCCGGGGGCCAGGGGGCCCACGAGCAGTACTTC; CDR3aa: CASSQAGGQGAHEQYF
abundance: few; j_gene: TRBJ1-5; v_gene: TRBV30; d_gene: TRBD1; CDR3nt: TGTGCCTGGAGCCGGGACAGCATTCGGCCCCAGCATTTT; CDR3aa: CAWSRDSIRPQHF
abundance: NA; j_gene: TRBJ1-4; v_gene: TRBV9; d_gene: TRBD1; CDR3nt: TGTGCCAGCAGCGCGGGGACAGGGACCGAAAAACTGTTTTTT; CDR3aa: CASSAGTGTEKLFF
abundance: few; j_gene: TRBJ1-1; v_gene: TRBV6-5; d_gene: NA; CDR3nt: TGTGCCAGCATTAGAGGGGGATTGAACACTGAAGCTTTCTTT; CDR3aa: CASIRGGLNTEAFF
abundance: NA; j_gene: TRBJ1-1; v_gene: TRBV28; d_gene: TRBD1; CDR3nt: TGTGCCAGCAGTCCCCGGACAGGGGGCACTGAAGCTTTCTTT; CDR3aa: CASSPRTGGTEAFF
abundance: few; j_gene: TRBJ1-1; v_gene: TRBV4-2; d_gene: NA; CDR3nt: TGTGCCAGCAGCCACAACCCAGATGTGAACACTGAAGCTTTCTTT; CDR3aa: CASSHNPDVNTEAFF
abundance: NA; j_gene: TRBJ2-2; v_gene: TRBV29-1; d_gene: TRBD1; CDR3nt: TGCAGCGTTCAAGGACAGGAGACTCTCACCGGGGAGCTGTTTTTT; CDR3aa: CSVQGQETLTGELFF
abundance: NA; j_gene: TRBJ1-1; v_gene: TRBV30; d_gene: TRBD1; CDR3nt: TGTGCCTGGGTCAGGGGGCCCACGAACACTGAAGCTTTCTTT; CDR3aa: CAWVRGPTNTEAFF
abundance: NA; j_gene: TRBJ2-7; v_gene: TRBV28; d_gene: NA; CDR3nt: TGTGCCAGCAGATCCGAGTGCGGGCAGTACTTC; CDR3aa: CASRSECGQYF
abundance: few; j_gene: TRBJ1-4; v_gene: TRBV14; d_gene: TRBD1; CDR3nt: TGTGCCAGCAGCCAGTCCGAGACAGGGACAGAAAAACTGTTTTTT; CDR3aa: CASSQSETGTEKLFF
abundance: NA; j_gene: TRBJ1-5; v_gene: TRBV9; d_gene: NA; CDR3nt: TGTGCCAGCAGCGATGGAGACAGGTTCACCGACCAGCCCCAGCATTTT; CDR3aa: CASSDGDRFTDQPQHF
abundance: NA; j_gene: TRBJ1-1; v_gene: TRBV4-1; d_gene: NA; CDR3nt: TGCGCCAGCAGCCAAGCAGGGTGGGAAACTGAAGCTTTCTTT; CDR3aa: CASSQAGWETEAFF
abundance: NA; j_gene: TRBJ2-1; v_gene: TRBV7-2; d_gene: TRBD1; CDR3nt: TGTGCCAGCAGCTTAAAGGGGGCAGGTGTGAATGAGCAGTTCTTC; CDR3aa: CASSLKGAGVNEQFF
abundance: NA; j_gene: TRBJ1-4; v_gene: TRBV9; d_gene: NA; CDR3nt: TGTGCCAGCAGCGTAGGAGAGGAAAAACTGTTTTTT; CDR3aa: CASSVGEEKLFF
abundance: NA; j_gene: TRBJ2-6; v_gene: TRBV2; d_gene: TRBD1; CDR3nt: TGTGCCAGCGGGACCGGACAGGCTGGGGCCAACGTCCTGACTTTC; CDR3aa: CASGTGQAGANVLTF
abundance: NA; j_gene: TRBJ1-3; v_gene: TRBV5-4; d_gene: NA; CDR3nt: TGTGCCAGCAGCTTAATGGGGGGCTCTGGAAACACCATATATTTT; CDR3aa: CASSLMGGSGNTIYF
abundance: NA; j_gene: TRBJ2-1; v_gene: TRBV5-4; d_gene: TRBD1; CDR3nt: TGTGCCAGCAGCTCAGAACAGGGGGTGATCTACAATGAGCAGTTCTTC; CDR3aa: CASSSEQGVIYNEQFF